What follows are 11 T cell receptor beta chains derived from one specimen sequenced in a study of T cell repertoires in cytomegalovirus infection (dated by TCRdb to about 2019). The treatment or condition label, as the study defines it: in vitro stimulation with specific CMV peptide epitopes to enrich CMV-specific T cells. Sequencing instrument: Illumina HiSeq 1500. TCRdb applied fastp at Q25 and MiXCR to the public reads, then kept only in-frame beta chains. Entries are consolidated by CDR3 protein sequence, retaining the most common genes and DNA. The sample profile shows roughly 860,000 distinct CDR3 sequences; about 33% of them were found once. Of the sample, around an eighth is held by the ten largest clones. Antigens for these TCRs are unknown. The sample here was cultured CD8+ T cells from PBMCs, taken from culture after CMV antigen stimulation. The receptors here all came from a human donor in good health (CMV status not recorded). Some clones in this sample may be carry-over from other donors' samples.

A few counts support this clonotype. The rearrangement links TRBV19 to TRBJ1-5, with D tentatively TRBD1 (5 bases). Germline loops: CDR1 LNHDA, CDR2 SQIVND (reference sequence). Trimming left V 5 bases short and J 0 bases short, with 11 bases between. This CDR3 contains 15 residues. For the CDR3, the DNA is TGTGCCAGTAGTCGGGGCTTACATAGCAATCAGCCCCAGCATTTT. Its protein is CASSRGLHSNQPQHF.

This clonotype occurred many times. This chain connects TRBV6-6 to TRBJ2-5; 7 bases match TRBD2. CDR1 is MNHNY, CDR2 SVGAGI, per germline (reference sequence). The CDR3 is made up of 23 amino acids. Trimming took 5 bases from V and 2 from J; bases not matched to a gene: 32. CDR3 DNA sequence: TGTGCCAGCAGTCCTCCCTGGGAGGTTGAACGGCGGGGGACCCCTACATTTCAAGAGACCCAGTACTTC. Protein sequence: CASSPPWEVERRGTPTFQETQYF.

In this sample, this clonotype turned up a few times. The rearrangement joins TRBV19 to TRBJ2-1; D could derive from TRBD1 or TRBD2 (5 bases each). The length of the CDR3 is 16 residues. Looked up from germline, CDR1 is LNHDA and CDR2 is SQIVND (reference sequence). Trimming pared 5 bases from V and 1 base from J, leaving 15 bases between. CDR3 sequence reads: CASSGGWGLSYNEQFF. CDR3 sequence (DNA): TGTGCCAGTAGTGGGGGTTGGGGTCTGTCCTACAATGAGCAGTTCTTC.

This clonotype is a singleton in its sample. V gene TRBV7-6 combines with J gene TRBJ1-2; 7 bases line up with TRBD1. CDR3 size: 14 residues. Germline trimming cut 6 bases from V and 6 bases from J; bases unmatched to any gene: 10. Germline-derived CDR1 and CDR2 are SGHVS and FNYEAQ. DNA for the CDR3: TGTGCCAGCAGTGGGACGGAAGGGGGCAATGGCTACACCTTC. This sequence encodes CASSGTEGGNGYTF. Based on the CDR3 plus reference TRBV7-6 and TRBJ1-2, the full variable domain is GAGVSQSPRYKVTKRGQDVALRCDPISGHVSLYWYRQALGQGPEFLTYFNYEAQQDKSGLPNDRFSAERPEGSISTLTIQRTEQRDSAMYRCASSGTEGGNGYTFGSGTRLTVV.

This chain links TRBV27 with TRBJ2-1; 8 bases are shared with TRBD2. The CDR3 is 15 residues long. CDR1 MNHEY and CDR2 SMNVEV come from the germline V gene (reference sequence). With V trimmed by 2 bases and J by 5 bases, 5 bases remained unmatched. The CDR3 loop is CASSLIGTRDNEQFF. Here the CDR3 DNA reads TGTGCCAGCAGTTTAATCGGGACTAGAGACAATGAGCAGTTCTTC.

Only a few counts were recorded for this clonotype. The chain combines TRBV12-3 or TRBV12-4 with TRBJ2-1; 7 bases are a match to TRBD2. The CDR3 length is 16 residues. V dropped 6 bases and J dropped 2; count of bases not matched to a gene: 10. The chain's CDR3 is CASRPPEAGPYNEQFF. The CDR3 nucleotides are TGTGCCAGCAGGCCGCCGGAAGCGGGGCCCTACAATGAGCAGTTCTTC.

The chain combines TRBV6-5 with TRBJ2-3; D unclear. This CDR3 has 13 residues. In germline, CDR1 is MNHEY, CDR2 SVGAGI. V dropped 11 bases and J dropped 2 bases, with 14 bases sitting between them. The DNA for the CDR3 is TGTGCCGGTGCGGAGAGCCTCACAGATACGCAGTATTTT. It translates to CAGAESLTDTQYF.

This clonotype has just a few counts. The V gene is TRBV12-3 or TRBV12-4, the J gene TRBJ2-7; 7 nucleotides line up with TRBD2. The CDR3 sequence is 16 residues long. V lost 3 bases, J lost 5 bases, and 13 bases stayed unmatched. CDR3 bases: TGTGCCAGCAGTTTTGCCCTGCGGGGGATTCAAGACGAGCAGTACTTC. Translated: CASSFALRGIQDEQYF.

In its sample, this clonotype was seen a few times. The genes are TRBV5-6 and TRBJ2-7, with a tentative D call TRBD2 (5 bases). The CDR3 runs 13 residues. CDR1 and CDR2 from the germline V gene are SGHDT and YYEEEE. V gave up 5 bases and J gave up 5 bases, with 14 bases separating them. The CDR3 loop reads CASSWRRADEQYF. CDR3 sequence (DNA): TGTGCCAGCAGTTGGAGGCGTGCTGACGAGCAGTACTTC.

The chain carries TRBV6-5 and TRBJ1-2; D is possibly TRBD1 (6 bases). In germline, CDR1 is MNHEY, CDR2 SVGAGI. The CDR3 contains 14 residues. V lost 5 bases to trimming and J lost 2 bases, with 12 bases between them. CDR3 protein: CASSARQENYGYTF. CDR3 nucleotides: TGTGCCAGCAGTGCCCGACAGGAGAACTATGGCTACACCTTC.

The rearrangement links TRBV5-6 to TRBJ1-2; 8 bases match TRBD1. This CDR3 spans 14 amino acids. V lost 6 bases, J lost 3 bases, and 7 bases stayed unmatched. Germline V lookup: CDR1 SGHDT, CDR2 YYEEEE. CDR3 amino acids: CASNSGTGYYGYTF. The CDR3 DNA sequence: TGTGCCAGCAACTCCGGGACAGGATACTATGGCTACACCTTC.